This TCR beta chain is from a study of radiotherapy plus CTLA-4 blockade in lung cancer. Study-wide context: Objective responses emerged in 15% to 20% of patients, and 31% attained disease control. Study findings and constraints: Subsequent to radiotherapy plus ipilimumab, tumor-derived TCR clones underwent expansion in blood. Interferon-beta, together with early blood T cell clone dynamics, reportedly best predicted response.

This clone has a single count. The antigen is undetermined. The CDR3 consists of 13 residues. The germline V gene has CDR1 SGHDN and CDR2 FVKESK. The J segment lost 4 bases and the V segment lost 5 bases, leaving 4 bases of the junction unmatched. Profiling relied on immunoSEQ multiplex PCR, and the TCRdb table lists in-frame clones only, not all of them. The sample lists some 34,000 clones; roughly two thirds were seen once. Patients had chemo-refractory metastatic non-small-cell lung cancer and received focal radiation plus CTLA-4 blockade that used ipilimumab. The specimen was peripheral blood, collected from a patient treated with radiotherapy plus ipilimumab. The clonotype was recovered from a human donor with non-small cell lung cancer who had stable disease on radiotherapy plus ipilimumab. The V call is TRBV14, the J call TRBJ2-7, with 8 positions matching TRBD1. CDR3 region: CASSKNRGYEQYF. The CDR3 DNA reads TGTGCCAGCAGCAAGAACAGGGGGTACGAGCAGTACTTC.